This is a list of T cell receptor beta chains from one sample in a study of T cells after yellow fever vaccination. One entry per CDR3 protein, called by TCRdb with MiXCR from the 5' RACE reads. The table has about 300,000 distinct CDR3 sequences, under 9% seen once. Sequencing was performed on CD4+ T cells sorted from PBMCs, taken 5 days after the yellow fever booster vaccination. Receptors originate from a man in his late teens or twenties who received the YFV17D yellow fever vaccine. CDR3s include the opening cysteine and the closing phenylalanine or tryptophan. Fields, in order: clone size, J gene, V gene, D gene, CDR3 DNA, CDR3 protein. A D gene is named only where the DNA matches it firmly. Clone size, where shown, is once, few, many, or a class for clones that have expanded.

.	TRBJ2-1	TRBV11-3	.	TGTGCCAGCAGCTTAGTTGGCGACAATGAGCAGTTCTTC	CASSLVGDNEQFF
many	TRBJ2-3	TRBV6-4	TRBD2	TGTGCCAGCAGCCGTCCTAGCGGGGGGGTTCCCCAGTCAGATACGCAGTATTTT	CASSRPSGGVPQSDTQYF
many	TRBJ1-5	TRBV5-1	TRBD1	TGCGCCAGCAGCTTGGATGGCAGGGGGGGTCAGCCCCAGCATTTT	CASSLDGRGGQPQHF
many	TRBJ1-1	TRBV20-1	.	TGCAGTGCTCGGGCCGCCATGATGAACACTGAAGCTTTCTTT	CSARAAMMNTEAFF
many	TRBJ2-3	TRBV5-1	.	TGCGCCAGCAGCCGAAAGTCTCAGTCTCTTACAGATACGCAGTATTTT	CASSRKSQSLTDTQYF
many	TRBJ2-3	TRBV5-1	.	TGCGCCAGCAGCTTGGAGGGCAGGGTCACAGATACGCAGTATTTT	CASSLEGRVTDTQYF
.	TRBJ2-1	TRBV20-1	.	TGCAGTGCTAGAGATCGGCTAGTATATAACGATGAGCAGTTCTTC	CSARDRLVYNDEQFF
few	TRBJ2-3	TRBV5-5	TRBD1	TGTGCCAGCAGCCACGGACAGGGTTATTTCCCAGATACGCAGTATTTT	CASSHGQGYFPDTQYF
many	TRBJ1-1	TRBV18	.	TGTGCCAGCTCACCACCCTTAGGGCTGAACACTGAAGCTTTCTTT	CASSPPLGLNTEAFF
.	TRBJ1-5	TRBV5-5	.	TGTGCCAGCAGTCCGGGAGCTGGGGACGGACAGCCCCAGCATTTT	CASSPGAGDGQPQHF
few	TRBJ2-3	TRBV27	TRBD2	TGTGCCAGCCGACTAGCGGGGTCGGCAGATACGCAGTATTTT	CASRLAGSADTQYF
.	TRBJ2-3	TRBV28	.	TGTGCCAGCACCGGAGGAGCTGGAGGGGGTGATACGCAGTATTTT	CASTGGAGGGDTQYF
.	TRBJ1-5	TRBV7-2	.	TGTGCCAGCAGCTATATTACGTCTCAGCACCAGCATTTT	CASSYITSQHQHF
.	TRBJ1-2	TRBV11-2	.	TGTGCCAGCAGTCCACTTCTTTATGGCTACACCTTC	CASSPLLYGYTF
many	TRBJ1-4	TRBV20-1	.	TGCAGTGCTAGACCGGCAGGGCTTATTGAAAAACTGTTTTTT	CSARPAGLIEKLFF
few	TRBJ1-5	TRBV4-1	.	TGCGCCAGCAGCAGAGACATCGGCAGCAATCAGCCCCAGCATTTT	CASSRDIGSNQPQHF
many	TRBJ2-1	TRBV5-6	.	TGTGCCAGCAGCTTGTCCCCGGGCAATGAGCAGTTCTTC	CASSLSPGNEQFF
few	TRBJ1-6	TRBV5-6	TRBD1	TGTGCCAGCACCGTAGACAGGGGTAGGCAACCCCTCCACTTT	CASTVDRGRQPLHF
many	TRBJ1-1	TRBV7-3	.	TGTGCCAGCACCCCGCGGGGGAGAACTGAAGCTTTCTTT	CASTPRGRTEAFF
.	TRBJ2-3	TRBV6-5	TRBD2	TGTGCCAGCAGTAAGCTAGCGGGGGGGCCTCATACGCAGTATTTT	CASSKLAGGPHTQYF
many	TRBJ2-3	TRBV6-5	.	TGTGCCAGCAGCCGGGGCGGGGCGGAGGGCACGTATACGCAGTATTTT	CASSRGGAEGTYTQYF
.	TRBJ2-3	TRBV24-1	TRBD1	TGTGCCACCAGTGACCCCGGGACAGGAGCAGATACGCAGTATTTT	CATSDPGTGADTQYF
many	TRBJ1-5	TRBV12-5	.	TGTGCTAGTGGTTCCGACAGCGGTCAGCCCCAGCATTTT	CASGSDSGQPQHF
few	TRBJ2-5	TRBV7-8	.	TGTGCCAGCAGCTTAGGAATCGCCTCCGACAGCAGCCAAGAGACCCAGTACTTC	CASSLGIASDSSQETQYF
few	TRBJ1-5	TRBV5-1	TRBD1	TGCGCCAGCAGCTCCGGACAGGATCAGCCCCAGCATTTT	CASSSGQDQPQHF
.	TRBJ1-2	TRBV29-1	.	TGCAGCGTGGGGCCTCGCCATTCTAACTATGGCTACACCTTC	CSVGPRHSNYGYTF
few	TRBJ2-3	TRBV6-5	.	TGTGCCAGCAGTTACATGGCAGGGGCAGATACGCAGTATTTT	CASSYMAGADTQYF
few	TRBJ1-6	TRBV7-2	.	TGTGCCAGCAGCTTAAACTTTCACCTGCGTAATTCACCCCTCCACTTT	CASSLNFHLRNSPLHF
few	TRBJ1-6	TRBV30	.	TGTGCCTGGAGTCTAGGCAGCTCCTATAATTCACCCCTCCACTTT	CAWSLGSSYNSPLHF
.	TRBJ2-3	TRBV5-1	TRBD2	TGCGCCAGCAGCCTCCTCGGGACTAGCGGGGGGGATACGCAGTATTTT	CASSLLGTSGGDTQYF
few	TRBJ1-2	TRBV7-9	.	TGTGCCAGCAGTTCAACAGGGAGAGGTTTTAACTATGGCTACACCTTC	CASSSTGRGFNYGYTF
few	TRBJ1-1	TRBV18	.	TGTGCCAGCTCATCGCGACAGCTCGCTGAAGCTTTCTTT	CASSSRQLAEAFF
.	TRBJ2-3	TRBV4-3	.	TGCGCCAGCAGCCAAGAGGGGTCCTCAGATACGCAGTATTTT	CASSQEGSSDTQYF
few	TRBJ2-1	TRBV5-4	TRBD2	TGTGCCAGCAGCTTACGACTAGCGGGGGGGCAAGATGAGCAGTTCTTC	CASSLRLAGGQDEQFF
many	TRBJ2-5	TRBV10-3	.	TGTGCCATCAGTGATGGGTTAACCCAGTACTTC	CAISDGLTQYF
.	TRBJ1-2	TRBV28	.	TGTGCCAGCAGGTATTCGTGGGAGTATGGCTACACCTTC	CASRYSWEYGYTF
.	TRBJ1-3	TRBV12-3/TRBV12-4	.	TGTGCCAGCAGTTTAGGCACACTACGGACCTCTGGAAACACCATATATTTT	CASSLGTLRTSGNTIYF
few	TRBJ2-3	TRBV7-2	TRBD2	TGTGCCAGCAGTTTAGGGGCTAGCGGGTCTCTCACAGATACGCAGTATTTT	CASSLGASGSLTDTQYF
few	TRBJ2-7	TRBV11-2	.	TGTGCCAGCAGCTTAGCCCCAGGGTACTTGGGCGAGCAGTACTTC	CASSLAPGYLGEQYF
many	TRBJ2-5	TRBV2	.	TGTGCCAGCACCCCGGAGGTTGAAGAGACCCAGTACTTC	CASTPEVEETQYF
few	TRBJ1-6	TRBV30	.	TGTGCCTGGAGCCCCGCAGGTCGGGATTCACCCCTCCACTTT	CAWSPAGRDSPLHF
few	TRBJ1-3	TRBV30	.	TGTGCCTGGAGTGTTGCAGGGACCGCCCGAAACACCATATATTTT	CAWSVAGTARNTIYF
.	TRBJ1-4	TRBV12-3/TRBV12-4	.	TGTGCCAGCAGTCTTATGGGTGAAAAACTGTTTTTT	CASSLMGEKLFF